These T cell receptor beta chains were read from a single sample in a study of control samples from healthy donors and cancer patients. The protocol was immunoSEQ multiplex PCR, while the TCRdb copy is restricted to in-frame clones and leaves out a portion. Among roughly 120,000 clones listed, approximately 89% were seen once. The source material was blood. The receptors derive from a woman aged 18-29 years in good health. CDR3s include the opening cysteine and the closing phenylalanine or tryptophan. Each record gives: J gene, D gene, CDR3 length, V gene, CDR3 protein. The D gene is left open where the match is weak.

TRBJ2-7	-	10	TRBV23-1	CASGPNEQYF
TRBJ2-2	-	18	TRBV9	CASSVVGRSFGGTGELFF
TRBJ2-5	TRBD2	15	TRBV4-3	CASSPSGAGGETQYF
TRBJ1-2	-	11	TRBV20-1	CSASLGHGYTF
TRBJ1-6	-	16	TRBV14	CASSQEGWGYNSPLHF
TRBJ2-3	-	15	TRBV27	CASSLSPASTDTQYF
TRBJ1-1	-	18	TRBV28	CASSSNIRRKLANTEAFF
TRBJ2-7	-	14	TRBV4-3	CASSQDLSGYEQYF
TRBJ1-2	TRBD1	14	TRBV2	CASRAFGQVLGYTF
TRBJ1-6	-	15	TRBV7-2	CASSPRSGGNSPLHF
TRBJ2-7	-	18	TRBV12-1	CASSYPPHPRQGEGEQYF
TRBJ2-5	TRBD1	15	TRBV19	CASSTDRVPGGTQYF
TRBJ2-7	TRBD2	17	TRBV11-2	CASSKRRGEIILYEQYF
TRBJ2-3	-	13	TRBV6-5	CASGFGSTDTQYF
TRBJ1-6	TRBD1	18	TRBV2	CASSERRLGQAADSPLHF
TRBJ2-1	TRBD1	14	TRBV5-1	CASSSNRGPNEQFF
TRBJ2-7	-	15	TRBV7-8	CASSLSGSNSYEQYF
TRBJ2-6	-	18	TRBV5-5	CASTLEWSLQPGANVLTF
TRBJ2-3	-	14	TRBV18	CASSPSRYTDTQYF
TRBJ2-3	TRBD2	16	TRBV11-2	CASSFERETITDTQYF
TRBJ1-1	TRBD1	13	TRBV27	CASSLRDRKEAFF
TRBJ2-7	-	13	TRBV7-2	CASSLGTIYEQYF
TRBJ2-1	TRBD2	14	TRBV18	CASSRSVREDEQFF
TRBJ2-1	-	14	TRBV9	CASSVLPADGEQFF
TRBJ2-3	-	14	TRBV7-2	CASTPTHSTDTQYF
TRBJ2-7	TRBD2	15	TRBV19	CASSIASGGAYEQYF
TRBJ2-3	-	14	TRBV12-5	CASGGGLSTDTQYF
TRBJ2-7	-	12	TRBV4-1	CASSHQGGEQYF
TRBJ2-7	-	11	TRBV2	CASDQAYEQYF
TRBJ1-1	-	11	TRBV10-2	CASSVGVEAFF
TRBJ1-2	-	15	TRBV27	CASSLAGTDLYGYTF
TRBJ2-1	-	13	TRBV2	CASKAEGHNEQFF
TRBJ2-1	-	12	TRBV2	CASFGAFNEQFF
TRBJ1-1	-	14	TRBV27	CASSFRTSDTEAFF
TRBJ2-7	-	12	TRBV20-1	CSASLGSYEQYF
TRBJ2-3	-	12	TRBV12-3/TRBV12-4	CASRGNGDTQYF
TRBJ1-1	TRBD1	15	TRBV28	CASKGAGGWGTEAFF
TRBJ1-1	-	15	TRBV5-6	CASSLRGGGNTEAFF
TRBJ2-7	-	15	TRBV6-5	CASSYSVGSSYEQYF
TRBJ1-2	-	15	TRBV9	CASSVVGSVSNGYTF
TRBJ2-5	-	18	TRBV21-1	CASSKWVKGDGTKETQYF
TRBJ2-7	TRBD2	14	TRBV29-1	CSARGLAGSGEQYF
TRBJ2-1	-	15	TRBV15	CATSSGLVQGNEQFF